These 3 T cell receptor beta chains were all obtained from the same sample, sequenced in a study of blood T cell repertoires in COVID-19. Data came from immunoSEQ multiplex PCR; TCRdb stores just in-frame clones and leaves some out. This sample has around 95,000 clones, with 70% to 80% found just once. The sample taken for sequencing was peripheral blood. These receptor sequences come from a woman in her 70s with acute or convalescent COVID-19.

V is TRBV5-1 and J is TRBJ1-4; tentative D call: TRBD1 (5 bases). The CDR3 length is 15 residues. CDR1 and CDR2 from the germline V gene are SGHRS and YFSETQ. Deletions cut 1 base from V and 8 bases from J, with 15 bases between. This CDR3 reads CASSLRGAVGEKLFF. The CDR3 DNA reads TGCGCCAGCAGCTTGCGTGGGGCTGTAGGCGAAAAACTGTTTTTT.

This chain connects TRBV12-5 to TRBJ1-5; D is ambiguous. Germline V gene sequence: CDR1 LGHNT, CDR2 FRNRAP. Trimming took 6 bases from V and 3 from J, leaving 12 bases between them. This CDR3 contains 14 residues. CDR3: CASGSDGVNQPQHF. The CDR3 DNA is TGTGCTAGTGGCTCGGACGGGGTCAATCAGCCCCAGCATTTT.

This clone was observed a handful of times. CDR3 sequence: CASSLGLAGVAGELFF. The CDR3 DNA is TGTGCCAGCAGCCTTGGACTAGCGGGGGTGGCCGGGGAGCTGTTTTTT. The chain uses TRBV3-1 (or the pseudogene TRBV3-2) and TRBJ2-2, with 13 positions matching TRBD2. This CDR3 has 16 amino acids. Per germline, CDR1 LGHDT and CDR2 YNNKEL (reference sequence). The V segment lost 4 bases and the J segment 6 bases; nucleotides outside the gene matches: 5.